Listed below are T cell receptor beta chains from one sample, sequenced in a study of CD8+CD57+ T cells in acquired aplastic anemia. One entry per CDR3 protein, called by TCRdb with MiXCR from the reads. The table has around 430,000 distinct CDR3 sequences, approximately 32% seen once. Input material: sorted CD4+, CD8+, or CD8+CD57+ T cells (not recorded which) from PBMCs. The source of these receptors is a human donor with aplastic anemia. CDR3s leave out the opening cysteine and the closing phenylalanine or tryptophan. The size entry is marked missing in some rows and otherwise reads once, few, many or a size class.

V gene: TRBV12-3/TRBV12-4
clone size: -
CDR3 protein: ASRDDDANTEAF

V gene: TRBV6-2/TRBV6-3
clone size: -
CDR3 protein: ASTLQGPDGYT

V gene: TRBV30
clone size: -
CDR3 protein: AWSVGPNTEAF

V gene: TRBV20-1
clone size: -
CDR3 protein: SVRSGEKLF

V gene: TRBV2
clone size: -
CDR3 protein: ASSPWTGGDSPLH

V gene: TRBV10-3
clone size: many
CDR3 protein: AISARSSEQF

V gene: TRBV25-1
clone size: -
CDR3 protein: ASTDRDQPQY

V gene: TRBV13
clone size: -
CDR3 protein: ASSFSWELNGGSDYEQY

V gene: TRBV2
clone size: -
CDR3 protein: ASSRARGVSGYT

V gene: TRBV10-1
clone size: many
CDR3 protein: ASSETSGSGTDTQY

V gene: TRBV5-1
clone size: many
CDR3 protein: ASSLGGSYNEQF

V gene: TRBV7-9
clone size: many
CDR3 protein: ASSVTESYEQY

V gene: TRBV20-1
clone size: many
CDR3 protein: SAGGRIYNSPLH

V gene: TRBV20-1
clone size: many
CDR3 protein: SAHGEGKQY

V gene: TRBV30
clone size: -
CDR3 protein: AAGHLDQPQH

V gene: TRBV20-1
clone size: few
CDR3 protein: SASDRGRTEAF

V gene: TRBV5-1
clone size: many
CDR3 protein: ASSLGPDNEQF

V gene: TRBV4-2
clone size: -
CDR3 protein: ASSQELATSYERY

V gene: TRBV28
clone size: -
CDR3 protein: ASSPGAGGTSNQPQH

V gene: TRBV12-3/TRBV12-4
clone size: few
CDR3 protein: ASSLYLENSYEQY

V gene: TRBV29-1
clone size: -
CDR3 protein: SLPGANYGYT

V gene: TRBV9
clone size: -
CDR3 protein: ASSAEAGQSYEQY

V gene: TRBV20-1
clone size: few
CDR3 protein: SARDLLARGTSQGEQY

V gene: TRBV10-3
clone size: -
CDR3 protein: AISEAREKRSLYQPQH

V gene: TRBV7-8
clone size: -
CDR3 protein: ASSLGSGGLPRNEQY

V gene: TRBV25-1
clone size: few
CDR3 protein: ASRNIGTGGHGYT

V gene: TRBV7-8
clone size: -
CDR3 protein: ASSLQGANVLT

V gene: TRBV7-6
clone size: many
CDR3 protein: ASISTGYAGTQY

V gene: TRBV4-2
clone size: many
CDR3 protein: ASSQDRQGGSPLH

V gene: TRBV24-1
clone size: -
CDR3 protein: ATSAGGYT

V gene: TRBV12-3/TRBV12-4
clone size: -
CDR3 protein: ARSLLTDYGYT

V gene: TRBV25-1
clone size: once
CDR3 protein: ASSDYTYEQY

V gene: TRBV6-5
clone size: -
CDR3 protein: ASSYSWLGNYEQY

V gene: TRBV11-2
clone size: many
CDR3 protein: ASSAKSVGSNQPQH

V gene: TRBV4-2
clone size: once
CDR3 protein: ASSEGSGRTSQDTQY

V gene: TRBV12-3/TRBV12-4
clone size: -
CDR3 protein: ASSLGTDSGNTIY

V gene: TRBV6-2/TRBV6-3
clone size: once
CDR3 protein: ASSYSIRDTAFSGANVLT

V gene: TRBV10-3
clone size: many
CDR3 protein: AISESTPGTGGLDTQY

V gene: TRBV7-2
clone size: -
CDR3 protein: ASSRLDGGGGYGYT

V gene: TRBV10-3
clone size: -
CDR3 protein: ASSYPGPKGNTIH

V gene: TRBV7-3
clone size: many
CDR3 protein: ASSLKAGPVGYT

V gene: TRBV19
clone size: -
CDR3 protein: AGSAGTGDQPQH

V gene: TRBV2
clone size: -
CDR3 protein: ASSGTGGSGETQY

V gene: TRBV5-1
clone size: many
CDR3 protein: ASSLALIETQY